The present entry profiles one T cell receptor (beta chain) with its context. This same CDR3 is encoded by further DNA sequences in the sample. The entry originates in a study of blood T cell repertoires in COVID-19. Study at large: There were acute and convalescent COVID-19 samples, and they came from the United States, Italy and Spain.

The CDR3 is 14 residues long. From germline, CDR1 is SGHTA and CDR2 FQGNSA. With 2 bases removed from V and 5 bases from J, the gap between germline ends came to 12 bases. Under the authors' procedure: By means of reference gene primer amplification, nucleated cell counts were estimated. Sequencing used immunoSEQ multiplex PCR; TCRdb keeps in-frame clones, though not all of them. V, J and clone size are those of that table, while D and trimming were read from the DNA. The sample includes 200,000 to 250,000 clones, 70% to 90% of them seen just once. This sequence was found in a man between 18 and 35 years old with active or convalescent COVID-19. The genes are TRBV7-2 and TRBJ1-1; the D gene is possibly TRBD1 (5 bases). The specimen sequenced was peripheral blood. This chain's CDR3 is CASSLYQGWTEAFF. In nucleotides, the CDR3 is TGTGCCAGCAGCTTATACCAGGGCTGGACTGAAGCTTTCTTT.